These 21 T cell receptor beta chains were all obtained from the same sample, sequenced in a study of cytomegalovirus exposure and HLA in healthy donors. The PCR contained 60 Vbeta and 13 Jbeta primers. TCRdb keeps only in-frame clones here, not all; method: immunoSEQ multiplex PCR. This sample's table reports some 82,000 clones. Sequencing was carried out using PBMCs. These receptors all stem from a woman aged 30 to 39 in good health and CMV-seronegative.

V gene TRBV2 combines with J gene TRBJ2-7; D is ambiguous. V was cut by 3 bases and J by 6 bases, with 6 bases left in between. Per germline, CDR1 SNHLY and CDR2 FYNNEI. The CDR3 runs 11 residues. The CDR3 sequence: CASSEYLEQYF. CDR3 nucleotides: TGTGCCAGCAGTGAGTATCTCGAGCAGTACTTC.

This sequence joins TRBV30 and TRBJ2-7; a possible D gene is TRBD2 (5 bases). The germline CDR1 and CDR2 sequences are GTSNPN and SVGIG (reference sequence). This CDR3 spans 12 amino acids. The V and J ends lost 5 bases and 6 bases respectively, with 14 bases between them. The DNA for the CDR3 is TGTGCCTGGCGCAGGACTGTCAGCGAGCAGTACTTC. It codes for CAWRRTVSEQYF.

This chain links TRBV6-5 with TRBJ1-2; 7 bases fit TRBD1. Looked up from germline, CDR1 is MNHEY and CDR2 is SVGAGI. The CDR3 has 15 residues. J gave up 8 bases and V 9 bases, and 18 bases lay outside the gene matches. The CDR3 nucleotides read TGTGCCAGTCGTCGTGTCGACAGGGTGGAACACGGCTACACCTTC. Its protein product is CASRRVDRVEHGYTF.

The genes are TRBV27 and TRBJ2-5; a possible D gene is TRBD1 (6 bases). Germline V CDR1 and CDR2: MNHEY, SMNVEV (reference sequence). CDR3 size: 16 residues. V shed 5 bases and J shed 1 base, with 17 bases lying between them. The CDR3 DNA is TGTGCCAGCAGTGAGGCAGGGGTCAGAGGCCAAGAGACCCAGTACTTC. This encodes CASSEAGVRGQETQYF.

This rearrangement joins TRBV19 to TRBJ1-5; TRBD1 agrees at 11 bases. This CDR3 comprises 16 residues. V shed 7 bases, J shed 1 base, and the junction held 6 bases outside the gene matches. Germline assignment: CDR1 LNHDA and CDR2 SQIVND (reference sequence). CDR3 loop: CASTGQGAISNQPQHF. CDR3 sequence (DNA): TGTGCCAGTACTGGACAGGGGGCGATAAGCAATCAGCCCCAGCATTTT.

The V and J genes are TRBV6-4 and TRBJ1-6; perhaps TRBD1 as D (5 bases). This CDR3 spans 13 amino acids. Per the germline V gene, CDR1 is MRHNA and CDR2 is SNTAGT. V was pared by 3 bases and J by 7 bases, with 7 bases between. The CDR3 protein is CASSEQGNSPLHF. CDR3 DNA: TGTGCCAGCAGTGAGCAGGGAAATTCACCCCTCCACTTT.

The chain uses TRBV7-9 and TRBJ1-4; TRBD1 aligns across 7 bases. This CDR3 region has 15 residues. Unmatched junction bases numbered 4, after V lost 1 base and J lost 5 bases. The germline V gene has CDR1 SEHNR and CDR2 FQNEAQ (reference sequence). Here the CDR3 DNA reads TGTGCCAGCAGCTTAGTGACAGGGCGAAATGAAAAACTGTTTTTT. It codes for CASSLVTGRNEKLFF.

V usage is TRBV4-2 and J usage is TRBJ2-1; 7 bases line up with TRBD2. V lost 0 bases and J lost 12; bases outside the gene matches: 14. This CDR3 is built from 16 residues. Germline CDR1 is LGHNA and CDR2 is YNFKEQ. The CDR3 sequence is CASSQEVSGAAGRQFF. CDR3 coding DNA: TGTGCCAGCAGCCAAGAAGTGTCGGGAGCAGCGGGGCGGCAGTTCTTC.

The V and J genes are TRBV19 and TRBJ1-2; D is possibly TRBD1 (5 bases). Trimming took 6 bases from V and 0 from J, leaving 8 bases between them. Germline CDR1 LNHDA, CDR2 SQIVND (reference sequence). CDR3 length equals 13 residues. In DNA, the CDR3 is TGTGCCAGTAGAGACAGTACTAACTATGGCTACACCTTC. It yields the protein CASRDSTNYGYTF. Complete variable domain (other parts from reference TRBV19 and TRBJ1-2): DGGITQSPKYLFRKEGQNVTLSCEQNLNHDAMYWYRQDPGQGLRLIYYSQIVNDFQKGDIAEGYSVSREKKESFPLTVTSAQKNPTAFYLCASRDSTNYGYTFGSGTRLTVV.

This rearrangement joins TRBV2 to TRBJ2-1; TRBD2 matches 7 bases. Germline V gene sequence: CDR1 SNHLY, CDR2 FYNNEI. The ends lost 7 bases at V and 0 bases at J; junction bases unmatched: 12. The length of the CDR3 is 17 residues. The CDR3 nucleotides read TGTGCCAGCACCGGTACGGGGGGAGGAGGCTCCTACAATGAGCAGTTCTTC. Translating it yields CASTGTGGGGSYNEQFF.

The chain recombines TRBV6-5 with TRBJ1-5; D remains ambiguous. Trimming cost V 9 bases and J 2 bases, with 17 bases left between them. Germline assignment: CDR1 MNHEY and CDR2 SVGAGI. CDR3 size: 15 residues. The CDR3 DNA sequence: TGTGCCAGTAAATCTGGGCGGGCTCGCAATCAGCCCCAGCATTTT. Residues: CASKSGRARNQPQHF.

Here the CDR3 reads CAWSPRHRGNSNQPQHF. DNA for the CDR3: TGTGCCTGGAGTCCGCGGCACAGGGGGAATAGCAATCAGCCCCAGCATTTT. The V gene is TRBV30, the J gene TRBJ1-5; 8 nucleotides align to TRBD1. The CDR3 is made up of 17 amino acids. CDR1 is GTSNPN, CDR2 SVGIG, per germline (reference sequence). Germline trimming cut 2 bases from V and 0 bases from J; bases unmatched to any gene: 9.

The J gene is TRBJ2-1, the V gene TRBV7-2; 11 nucleotides line up with TRBD1. The CDR3 contains 14 residues. Germline values: CDR1 SGHTA, CDR2 FQGNSA. J lost 6 bases, V lost 5 bases, and 3 bases had no gene match. CDR3 region: CASSPGQGGNEQFF. CDR3 in DNA: TGTGCCAGCAGCCCGGGACAGGGGGGCAATGAGCAGTTCTTC.

The chain links TRBV7-6 to TRBJ1-1, with D perhaps TRBD1 (6 bases). Trimming removed 5 bases from V and 0 bases from J, with 13 bases in between. The CDR3 has 15 residues. The germline V gene has CDR1 SGHVS and CDR2 FNYEAQ. CDR3 in amino acids: CASSPQTGVNTEAFF. The CDR3 DNA reads TGTGCCAGCAGCCCCCAGACAGGCGTGAACACTGAAGCTTTCTTT.

This sequence joins TRBV4-1 and TRBJ2-1; 10 bases align to TRBD2. In germline, CDR1 is MGHRA, CDR2 YSYEKL. This CDR3 is 15 amino acids long. Unmatched junction bases numbered 5, after V lost 4 bases and J lost 5 bases. The CDR3 bases are TGCGCCAGCAGCCTTAGCGGGGGGAACGACAATGAGCAGTTCTTC. It encodes CASSLSGGNDNEQFF.

V usage is TRBV15 and J usage is TRBJ1-2; a possible D gene is TRBD1 (5 bases). The V end was cut by 6 bases, the J end by 7 bases, with 18 bases between. The germline CDR1 and CDR2 sequences are LNHNV and YYDKDF (reference sequence). The CDR3 loop spans 14 amino acids. The CDR3 sequence is CATSGAGVLRGYTF. CDR3 DNA: TGTGCCACCAGTGGGGCAGGAGTGTTGCGTGGCTACACCTTC. The complete variable domain, with remaining parts taken from reference TRBV15 and TRBJ1-2, reads DAMVIQNPRYQVTQFGKPVTLSCSQTLNHNVMYWYQQKSSQAPKLLFHYYDKDFNNEADTPDNFQSRRPNTSFCFLDIRSPGLGDTAMYLCATSGAGVLRGYTFGSGTRLTVV.

The rearrangement uses TRBV5-1 and TRBJ2-7, with 11 bases lining up with TRBD1. Per the germline V gene, CDR1 is SGHRS and CDR2 is YFSETQ. This CDR3 has 12 residues. The V gene end was trimmed by 6 bases and the J gene end by 6 bases; junction bases not matched to a gene: 2. Here the CDR3 DNA reads TGCGCCAGCACCGGGACAGGGGGCGAGCAGTACTTC. The encoded protein is CASTGTGGEQYF.

The gene calls are TRBV5-1 and TRBJ2-7; D is ambiguous. V dropped 9 bases and J dropped 1 base, with 11 bases sitting between them. CDR1 is SGHRS and CDR2 is YFSETQ in the germline V gene. CDR3 length: 12 amino acids. The CDR3 bases are TGCGCCACTATATCCATGTCCTACGAGCAGTACTTC. Translated, it gives CATISMSYEQYF.

The chain recombines TRBV19 with TRBJ1-1; no clear D. CDR1 is LNHDA, CDR2 SQIVND, per germline (reference sequence). Trimming removed 4 bases from V and 10 bases from J, with 22 bases in between. The CDR3 extends over 15 amino acids. The CDR3 reads CASSTPRGSGVLAFF. CDR3 in DNA: TGTGCCAGTAGTACGCCCCGCGGGAGTGGGGTTTTAGCTTTCTTT.

This chain links TRBV6-5 with TRBJ2-3, with D hard to call. This CDR3 has 12 residues. Germline V CDR1 and CDR2: MNHEY, SVGAGI. Trimming removed 6 bases at V and 1 base at J, with 5 bases between. In nucleotides, the CDR3 is TGTGCCAGCAGCCAGGGCACAGATACGCAGTATTTT. As protein: CASSQGTDTQYF.

The genes are TRBV5-1 and TRBJ1-4; D gene uncertain. The CDR3 runs to 15 residues. Germline CDR1 and CDR2: SGHRS and YFSETQ. Deletions cut 4 bases from V and 0 bases from J, with 10 bases between. CDR3 sequence: CASSPGGSTNEKLFF. CDR3 bases: TGCGCCAGCAGCCCAGGAGGGTCAACTAATGAAAAACTGTTTTTT.